Listed here is a single TCR beta chain. Its antigen is unknown. This record comes from a study of cytomegalovirus exposure and HLA in healthy donors. Data came from immunoSEQ multiplex PCR; TCRdb stores just in-frame clones and leaves some out. The table lists around 200,000 clones, about four fifths of them singletons, with roughly 2.8% in the top ten. Study-level points and caveats: Specific recognition of CMV antigens was confirmed in vitro for three chains (all CMV-associated). A list of around 160 TCR beta chains associated with cytomegalovirus was given.

The CDR3 totals 18 residues. The clonotype was recovered from a woman between 18 and 29 years old in good health and CMV-seropositive. Sequencing was done on a sample of PBMCs. This chain uses TRBV21-1 with TRBJ1-5; TRBD1 is taken as the D call from the table, unchecked against the DNA. TRBV21-1 is a listed pseudogene. The CDR3: CASSPGQEKACGNQPQHF. CDR3 nucleotide sequence: TGTGCCAGCAGCCCTGGACAGGAGAAGGCTTGCGGCAATCAGCCCCAGCATTTT.